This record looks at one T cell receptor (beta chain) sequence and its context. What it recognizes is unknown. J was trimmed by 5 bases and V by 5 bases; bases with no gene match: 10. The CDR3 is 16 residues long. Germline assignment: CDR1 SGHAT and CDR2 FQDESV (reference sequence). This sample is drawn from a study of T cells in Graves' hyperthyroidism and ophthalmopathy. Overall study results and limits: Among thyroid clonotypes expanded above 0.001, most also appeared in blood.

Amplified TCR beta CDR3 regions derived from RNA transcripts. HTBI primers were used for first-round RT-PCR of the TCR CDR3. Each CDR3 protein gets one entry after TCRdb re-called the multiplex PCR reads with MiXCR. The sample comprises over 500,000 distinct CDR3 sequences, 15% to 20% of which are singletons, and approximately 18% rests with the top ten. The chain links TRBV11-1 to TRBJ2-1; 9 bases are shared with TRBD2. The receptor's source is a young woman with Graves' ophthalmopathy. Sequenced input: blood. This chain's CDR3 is CASSQGGGARNNEQFF. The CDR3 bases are TGTGCCAGCAGCCAAGGCGGGGGGGCTCGGAACAATGAGCAGTTCTTC.